The rows below give T cell receptor beta chains drawn from one sample of a study of T cell responses to AZD1222 COVID-19 vaccine. Sequenced by immunoSEQ multiplex PCR; TCRdb stores in-frame clones only, minus some. The data show about 140,000 clones, just under 95% seen once. The sequencing used peripheral blood, collected on day 0 of AZD1222 vaccination. The receptors stem from an adult in good health. CDR3s include the opening cysteine and the closing phenylalanine or tryptophan. D genes are given only for firm matches. Size is omitted from some rows. Given values are once, few, many or a class for expanded clones.

>.|.|TRBV7-2|TRBJ1-6
TGTGCCAGCAGCTTGGGCGACTATAATTCACCCCTCCACTTT
CASSLGDYNSPLHF
>TRBD1|.|TRBV7-2|TRBJ2-5
TGTGCCAGCAGCTCCCGATCGGACAGGGGAGAGACCCAGTACTTC
CASSSRSDRGETQYF
>.|.|TRBV3-1/TRBV3-2|TRBJ2-7
TGTGCCAGCAGCCAAGGCGGGCGATCTTCCGAGCAGTACTTC
CASSQGGRSSEQYF
>.|.|TRBV24-1|TRBJ2-7
TGTGCCACCAGTGAATCAGGGTGGGAGCAGTACTTC
CATSESGWEQYF
>.|.|TRBV19|TRBJ2-7
TGTGCCAGTACCTCCGGCCAAGGGTGGGAGCAGTACTTC
CASTSGQGWEQYF
>.|.|TRBV19|TRBJ2-1
TGTGCCAGTAGTACTAAGGGCCATCAGCAGTTCTTC
CASSTKGHQQFF
>TRBD2|.|TRBV5-1|TRBJ2-2
TGCGCCAGCAGCTTGGAACTAGCGGGAAAGGGGGAGCTGTTTTTT
CASSLELAGKGELFF
>TRBD1|.|TRBV7-9|TRBJ1-1
TGTGCCAGCAGCTCCAGACAGGGGGCCACTGAAGCTTTCTTT
CASSSRQGATEAFF
>.|.|TRBV19|TRBJ2-1
TGTGCCAGTAGTATGTTACAGGGAGATGAGCAGTTCTTC
CASSMLQGDEQFF
>TRBD1|.|TRBV19|TRBJ2-7
TGTGCCAGTAGTATAAATCAAGGCGGGACAGGGTCCTACGAGCAGTACTTC
CASSINQGGTGSYEQYF
>TRBD1|.|TRBV4-2|TRBJ2-5
TGTGCCAGCAGCCAAGGAGGGACAGGGGCCCAAGAGACCCAGTACTTC
CASSQGGTGAQETQYF
>.|once|TRBV19|TRBJ1-2
TGTGCCAGTAGTAACTACGGTATCTATGGCTACACCTTC
CASSNYGIYGYTF
>.|.|TRBV18|TRBJ2-1
TGTGCCAGCTCACCACCGTCCCTAGCCGGGGGCAATGAGCAGTTCTTC
CASSPPSLAGGNEQFF
>TRBD1|.|TRBV28|TRBJ1-6
TGTGCCAGCAGTCCCCATACCGGGACAGCCCAGTATTCACCCCTCCACTTT
CASSPHTGTAQYSPLHF
>.|.|TRBV7-6|TRBJ1-6
TGTGCCAGCAGCTTAAATCCCGGGCAAGATTCACCCCTCCACTTT
CASSLNPGQDSPLHF
>.|.|TRBV24-1|TRBJ1-4
TGTGCCACCAGCGGACGGTTTAATCAAAAACTGTTTTTT
CATSGRFNQKLFF
>.|once|TRBV4-2|TRBJ2-3
TGTGCCAGCAGCCAGGGGGGGGCCGCCGATACGCAGTATTTT
CASSQGGAADTQYF
>TRBD1|.|TRBV19|TRBJ1-4
TGTGCCAGTAGTATTCTTTTGGGACAGGGAGAGGAAAAACTGTTTTTT
CASSILLGQGEEKLFF
>TRBD2|once|TRBV28|TRBJ2-1
TGTGCCACCGTAGCGGGACCTAACTACAATGAGCAGTTCTTC
CATVAGPNYNEQFF
>TRBD2|.|TRBV6-6|TRBJ2-1
TGTGCCAGCAGAGAGCGGGATACGTCCTACAATGAGCAGTTCTTC
CASRERDTSYNEQFF
>.|.|TRBV4-1|TRBJ1-3
TGCGCCAGCACACCCCATGTGAACAGCTCTGGAAACACCATATATTTT
CASTPHVNSSGNTIYF
>TRBD2|.|TRBV3-1/TRBV3-2|TRBJ2-3
TGTGCCAGCAGCCAAGATCTAAGACTAGCGGGAGGGCCAGTCAGCACAGATACGCAGTATTTT
CASSQDLRLAGGPVSTDTQYF
>TRBD1|.|TRBV3-1/TRBV3-2|TRBJ2-1
TGTGCCAGCAGCCTAAACAGGGGGGTTGAGCAGTTCTTC
CASSLNRGVEQFF
>.|.|TRBV5-3|TRBJ2-7
TGTGCCAGAAGCTTGGCCCCGACAAACGAGCAGTACTTC
CARSLAPTNEQYF
>.|.|TRBV6-2/TRBV6-3|TRBJ1-2
TGTGCCAGCAGTTACTGGGGTGGCGGCTACACCTTC
CASSYWGGGYTF
>.|.|TRBV5-6|TRBJ1-5
TGTGCCAGCAGCTTTTGGGGGAGCAATCAGCCCCAGCATTTT
CASSFWGSNQPQHF
>.|.|TRBV5-1|TRBJ2-7
TGCGCCAGCAGCTTGGATTTGTTGGGGGTCGGGGACGAGCAGTACTTC
CASSLDLLGVGDEQYF
>.|.|TRBV28|TRBJ1-2
TGTGCCAGCGGGAACGGGGCACCCTATGGCTACACCTTC
CASGNGAPYGYTF
>TRBD2|.|TRBV25-1|TRBJ2-4
TGTGCCAGCAGTGAAATCCCCGGGGCTAGCGGGGGGGCGAACATTCAGTACTTC
CASSEIPGASGGANIQYF
>TRBD1|.|TRBV28|TRBJ1-4
TGTGCCAGCAGTTTATCCCGGGACAGGGGTTTCCCTTGGGAAAAACTGTTTTTT
CASSLSRDRGFPWEKLFF
>.|.|TRBV5-1|TRBJ1-1
TGCGCCAGCAGCCTTCGGGACGGTCTCAACACTGAAGCTTTCTTT
CASSLRDGLNTEAFF